This TCR beta chain derives from a study of control samples from healthy donors and cancer patients. This CDR3 spans 15 amino acids. CDR1 and CDR2 from the germline V gene are MDHEN and SYDVKM. With 2 bases removed from V and 3 bases from J, the gap between germline ends came to 13 bases. The method was immunoSEQ multiplex PCR; TCRdb's version includes in-frame clones alone and lacks a portion of them. The ten top clones account for more than 2%, within a sample of approximately 190,000 clones. Sequences were obtained from blood. The genes are TRBV28 and TRBJ1-1; the D is unclear. The sequence was obtained from a woman between 25 and 40 years old in good health. The CDR3 sequence: CASSLVLGGYTEAFF. The CDR3 coding sequence is TGTGCCAGCAGTTTAGTCCTCGGAGGATACACTGAAGCTTTCTTT.